The 27 T cell receptor beta chains reported below all come from one sample, sequenced in a study of regulatory T cells in long-lasting Graves disease. Construction of the TCR beta libraries employed iRepertoire HTBI primers in conjunction with Arm-PCR of CDR3 regions. TCRdb passed the multiplex PCR reads through MiXCR, listing each CDR3 protein once. The repertoire has hundreds of thousands of distinct CDR3 sequences, less than 25% of them found once; the top ten carry over 7.5%. Stated time point: persistent/refractory GD, antithyroid drugs over 5 years with positive TRAb. Making the TCR library involved RNA that had been extracted from PBMCs. The sample here was peripheral blood mononuclear cells (PBMCs), taken when the disease was refractory, from a patient treated with antithyroid drugs. These receptors originate from a female donor with Graves disease.

The chain links TRBV27 to TRBJ1-5, with D possibly TRBD1 on 6 matching bases. This CDR3 has 14 amino acids. Between the trimmed V and J ends, which lost 4 bases and 3 bases, there was a span of 10 bases. In germline, CDR1 is MNHEY, CDR2 SMNVEV (reference sequence). The CDR3 DNA sequence: TGTGCCAGCAGTTCTCAGGGGATCAATCAGCCCCAGCATTTT. Amino acids: CASSSQGINQPQHF.

This sequence joins TRBV28 and TRBJ2-3; D may be TRBD2 (5 bases). The CDR3 loop spans 15 amino acids. The germline V gene has CDR1 MDHEN and CDR2 SYDVKM. The V end was cut by 3 bases, the J end by 0 bases, with 10 bases between. Written as DNA, the CDR3 is TGTGCCAGCAGTTTCAATGAGGGTAGCACAGATACGCAGTATTTT. Residues: CASSFNEGSTDTQYF.

This clonotype has just a few counts. Germline and junction disagree at one end, which may indicate a read error. The gene calls are TRBV7-9 and TRBJ1-1; 12 positions agree with TRBD1. Germline V gene sequence: CDR1 SEHNR, CDR2 FQNEAQ (reference sequence). This CDR3 spans 14 amino acids. The CDR3 DNA reads as TGTGCCAGCAGCTCGTCCGGGACAGGGGGCCCTGCGAACTTC. Translation: CASSSSGTGGPANF.

This clonotype was counted many times. The V gene is TRBV28, the J gene TRBJ1-6; a weak D match, TRBD1 (5 bases). Germline CDR1 is MDHEN and CDR2 is SYDVKM. Trimming cost V 5 bases and J 0 bases, with 17 bases left between them. CDR3 length: 18 residues. This chain's CDR3 is CASSLPGLRSSYNSPLHF. The CDR3 coding sequence is TGTGCCAGCAGTCTACCGGGACTCAGGAGCTCCTATAATTCACCCCTCCACTTT.

This clonotype was recorded many times. This chain links TRBV28 with TRBJ2-2; 8 positions agree with TRBD2. The ends lost 1 base at V and 5 bases at J; junction bases unmatched: 0. Per germline, CDR1 MDHEN and CDR2 SYDVKM. The CDR3 is 14 residues long. CDR3 in amino acids: CASSLLAGTGELFF. The CDR3 region has the DNA TGTGCCAGCAGTTTATTAGCGGGGACCGGGGAGCTGTTTTTT.

Ten or more counts support this clonotype. The rearrangement links TRBV28 to TRBJ2-1, with D possibly being TRBD2 (6 bases). Looked up from germline, CDR1 is MDHEN and CDR2 is SYDVKM. The ends were cut back, 8 bases at V and 6 bases at J, with 17 bases in the middle. There are 14 residues in the CDR3. CDR3 nucleotide sequence: TGTGCCAGCGGGGCCGGAGGGCCCGTCAATGAGCAGTTCTTC. It codes for CASGAGGPVNEQFF.

The chain joins TRBV29-1 to TRBJ2-5, with 8 bases lining up with TRBD1. V lost 5 bases, J lost 4 bases, and 6 bases stayed unmatched. Germline CDR1 is SQVTM and CDR2 is ANQGSEA. CDR3 length: 13 residues. The CDR3 loop is CSVPQGARETQYF. The CDR3 nucleotides read TGCAGCGTTCCCCAGGGGGCGCGAGAGACCCAGTACTTC.

This clonotype came up a few times. This sequence joins TRBV9 and TRBJ1-5, with D perhaps TRBD1 (5 bases). The germline CDR1 and CDR2 sequences are SGDLS and YYNGEE. The V end lost 0 bases, the J end lost 2 bases, and 9 bases lay between the germline ends. The CDR3 spans 15 residues. CDR3 amino acids: CASSVGGGGNQPQHF. CDR3 nucleotide sequence: TGTGCCAGCAGCGTAGGGGGCGGGGGCAATCAGCCCCAGCATTTT.

This clonotype was counted ten times or more. An end of the junction differs from the germline gene, which may be a read error. V and J are TRBV5-1 and TRBJ1-1, with 8 bases matching TRBD1. The CDR3 extends over 16 amino acids. From germline, CDR1 is SGHRS and CDR2 YFSETQ. The CDR3 region has the DNA TGTGCCAGCAGCTTAGGCGGACAGGGATTGAACACTGAAGCTTTCTTT. As protein: CASSLGGQGLNTEAFF.

The chain is built from TRBV7-8 and TRBJ2-7, with 7 bases aligning to TRBD1. CDR1 is SGHVS and CDR2 is FQNEAQ in the germline V gene. This CDR3 spans 15 amino acids. The J segment lost 5 bases and the V segment lost 3 bases, leaving 10 bases of the junction unmatched. The DNA for the CDR3 is TGTGCCAGCAGCTTCCCGCGACAGGGTACCCACGAGCAGTACTTC. It translates to CASSFPRQGTHEQYF.

There are many counts of this clonotype. V and J are TRBV6-5 and TRBJ1-1; D remains unclear. V gave up 2 bases and J gave up 5 bases, with 6 bases separating them. Germline V lookup: CDR1 MNHEY, CDR2 SVGAGI. The CDR3 has 12 residues. The CDR3 loop reads CASSYMRTEAFF. The CDR3 region has the DNA TGTGCCAGCAGTTACATGCGTACTGAAGCTTTCTTT.

This chain links TRBV4-3 with TRBJ2-7; 7 bases map to TRBD2. The CDR3 contains 15 residues. Germline assignment: CDR1 LGHNA and CDR2 YSLEER. With V trimmed by 0 bases and J by 1 base, 3 bases remained unmatched. CDR3 amino acids: CASSQEGGSSYEQYF. The CDR3 DNA is TGCGCCAGCAGCCAAGAAGGCGGGAGTTCCTACGAGCAGTACTTC.

The sample holds many counts of this clonotype. The rearrangement uses TRBV28 and TRBJ1-1, with D possibly matching TRBD1 (5 bases). CDR1 MDHEN and CDR2 SYDVKM come from the germline V gene. V was clipped by 5 bases and J by 5 bases, with 12 bases between them. CDR3 length: 13 amino acids. The CDR3 DNA sequence: TGTGCCAGCAGTCATGGGGGAAGGACTGAAGCTTTCTTT. Translating gives CASSHGGRTEAFF.

This clonotype was recorded a few times. CDR3 sequence reads: CASPLHDRGGPQHF. DNA of the CDR3: TGTGCCAGCCCTCTCCACGACAGGGGAGGCCCCCAGCATTTT. This chain links TRBV6-4 with TRBJ1-5, with 8 bases matching TRBD1. J was trimmed by 10 bases and V by 8 bases; bases with no gene match: 13. CDR3 length: 14 amino acids. Germline values: CDR1 MRHNA, CDR2 SNTAGT.

Only a few counts were recorded for this clonotype. The CDR3 here is CASSLGGALNEQFF. The CDR3 DNA reads TGCGCCAGCAGCTTGGGGGGGGCCCTCAATGAGCAGTTCTTC. The V and J genes are TRBV5-1 and TRBJ2-1; either TRBD1 or TRBD2 may fit D (6 bases each). With 0 bases removed from V and 6 bases from J, the gap between germline ends came to 10 bases. The CDR3 has 14 amino acids. Germline V CDR1 and CDR2: SGHRS, YFSETQ.

Ten or more counts support this clonotype. This sequence joins TRBV28 and TRBJ1-5; D unresolved. The V gene lost 6 bases and the J gene lost 11 bases, with 14 bases spanning the gap. CDR1 is MDHEN and CDR2 is SYDVKM in the germline V gene. CDR3 length equals 12 residues. CDR3 protein: CASSPITAAQHF. For the CDR3, the DNA is TGTGCCAGCAGCCCTATTACTGCGGCCCAGCATTTT.

This clonotype has just a few counts. The genes are TRBV28 and TRBJ2-7; D tentatively fits TRBD1 or TRBD2 (5 bases each). Germline V gene lookup returns CDR1 MDHEN and CDR2 SYDVKM. Trimming took 6 bases from V and 5 from J, leaving 20 bases between them. CDR3 length: 15 amino acids. CDR3 region: CASSRPGTAFHEQYF. The CDR3, as DNA: TGTGCCAGCAGCCGGCCCGGGACGGCTTTCCACGAGCAGTACTTC.

At least ten counts were recorded for this clonotype. The CDR3 coding sequence is TGTGCCAGCAGCCCTAATGAAAAACTGTTTTTT. Protein: CASSPNEKLFF. The chain has TRBV7-9 and TRBJ1-4; no firm D call. Germline loops: CDR1 SEHNR, CDR2 FQNEAQ (reference sequence). The CDR3 has 11 amino acids. V was pared by 5 bases and J by 3 bases, with 1 base between.

This clonotype has just a few counts. The J gene is TRBJ2-1, the V gene TRBV29-1; 7 bases agree with TRBD1. Germline values: CDR1 SQVTM, CDR2 ANQGSEA. Germline trimming cut 5 bases from V and 4 bases from J; bases unmatched to any gene: 5. The CDR3 sequence is 13 residues long. CDR3 residues: CSVMGTDYNEQFF. CDR3 sequence (DNA): TGCAGCGTTATGGGGACAGATTACAATGAGCAGTTCTTC.

This clonotype was counted only a few times. The genes are TRBV7-9 and TRBJ1-1; D call uncertain. The germline gives CDR1 SEHNR, CDR2 FQNEAQ (reference sequence). The V end was cut by 2 bases, the J end by 7 bases, with 26 bases between. This CDR3 has 18 amino acids. The CDR3 reads CASSLRPPLESLASEAFF. The CDR3 region has the DNA TGTGCCAGCAGCTTACGCCCCCCATTAGAATCGCTAGCTAGTGAAGCTTTCTTT.

This clonotype was seen a handful of times. V is TRBV14 and J is TRBJ2-7; 7 bases map to TRBD1. This CDR3 region has 15 residues. V lost 0 bases, J lost 5 bases, and 7 bases stayed unmatched. Germline-derived CDR1 and CDR2 are SGHDN and FVKESK. CDR3 DNA: TGTGCCAGCAGCCAAGAGTTGACAGGGTGGAACGAGCAGTACTTC. This codes for CASSQELTGWNEQYF.

Comments on this clonotype: This may come from a read error, since a much larger clone is one base off. J is TRBJ2-7 and V is TRBV6-9; D unresolved. Germline V gene lookup returns CDR1 MNHGY and CDR2 SVAAGI. This CDR3 is built from 13 residues. CDR3 sequence reads: CASSYSGIREQCF. DNA of the CDR3: TGTGCCAGCAGTTACTCTGGGATCCGCGAGCAGTGCTTC.

The rearrangement links TRBV7-9 to TRBJ1-4; TRBD1 agrees at 9 bases. Germline lookup yields CDR1 SEHNR and CDR2 FQNEAQ (reference sequence). This CDR3 has 18 residues. V was clipped by 4 bases and J by 0 bases; unmatched bases: 9. The CDR3 protein is CASSSTGGITPTNEKLFF. CDR3 DNA: TGTGCCAGCAGCTCAACAGGGGGCATAACCCCAACTAATGAAAAACTGTTTTTT.

The sample holds many counts of this clonotype. The chain carries TRBV29-1 and TRBJ2-5; 8 nucleotides match TRBD1. The CDR3 consists of 13 residues. Germline CDR1 and CDR2: SQVTM and ANQGSEA. The ends lost 4 bases at V and 5 bases at J; junction bases unmatched: 6. The chain's CDR3 is CSVAPGGRETQYF. DNA for the CDR3: TGCAGCGTTGCGCCAGGGGGCCGGGAGACCCAGTACTTC. Together with reference TRBV29-1 and TRBJ2-5, the CDR3 gives the full variable domain: SAVISQKPSRDICQRGTSLTIQCQVDSQVTMMFWYRQQPGQSLTLIATANQGSEATYESGFVIDKFPISRPNLTFSTLTVSNMSPEDSSIYLCSVAPGGRETQYFGPGTRLLVL.

This clonotype was found a few times. The rearrangement links TRBV28 to TRBJ2-2, with D maybe TRBD2 (5 bases). The CDR3 extends over 15 amino acids. CDR1 MDHEN and CDR2 SYDVKM come from the germline V gene. Between the trimmed V and J ends, which lost 7 bases and 3 bases, there was a span of 15 bases. The CDR3 reads CASTEGRTDTGELFF. The CDR3 nucleotides are TGTGCCAGCACCGAGGGTAGGACTGACACCGGGGAGCTGTTTTTT.

Remarks on this clonotype: This may be a read error: a much more frequent sequence differs by one nucleotide. The chain couples TRBV12-3 or TRBV12-4 to TRBJ2-7, with D hard to call. Trimming pared 6 bases from V and 3 bases from J, leaving 12 bases between. This CDR3 has 13 residues. In DNA, the CDR3 is TGTGCCAGCAGCCCGGAACGGATCTACGAGCAGTACTTC. Translation gives CASSPERIYEQYF.

The J gene is TRBJ2-3, the V gene TRBV7-3; D is ambiguous. The CDR3 loop spans 13 amino acids. Per germline, CDR1 SGHTA and CDR2 FQGTGA. Trimming took 5 bases from V and 9 from J, leaving 15 bases between them. The DNA for the CDR3 is TGTGCCAGCAGCCTACTTGGCGCCGACACGCAGTATTTT. Protein: CASSLLGADTQYF.